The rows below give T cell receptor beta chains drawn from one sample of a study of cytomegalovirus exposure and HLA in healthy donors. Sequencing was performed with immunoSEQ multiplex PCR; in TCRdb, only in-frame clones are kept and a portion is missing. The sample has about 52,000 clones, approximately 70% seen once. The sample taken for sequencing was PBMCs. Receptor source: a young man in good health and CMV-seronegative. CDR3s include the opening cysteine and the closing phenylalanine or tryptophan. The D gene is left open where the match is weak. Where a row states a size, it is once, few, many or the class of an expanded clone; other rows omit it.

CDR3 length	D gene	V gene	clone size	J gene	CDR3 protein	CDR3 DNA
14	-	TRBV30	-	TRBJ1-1	CAWSYPQGKGEAFF	TGTGCCTGGAGCTACCCCCAGGGTAAGGGTGAAGCTTTCTTT
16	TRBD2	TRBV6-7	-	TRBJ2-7	CAKKGLAANPPYEQYF	TGTGCCAAAAAGGGACTAGCGGCTAACCCCCCCTACGAGCAGTACTTC
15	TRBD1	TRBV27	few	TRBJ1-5	CASRGGTGANQPQHF	TGTGCCAGCAGGGGGGGGACAGGGGCCAATCAGCCCCAGCATTTT
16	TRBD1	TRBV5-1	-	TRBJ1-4	CASSPGTGLTNEKLFF	TGCGCCAGCAGCCCCGGGACAGGGCTAACTAATGAAAAACTGTTTTTT
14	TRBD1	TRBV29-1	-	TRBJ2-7	CSVDAQGAGLEQYF	TGCAGCGTTGACGCCCAGGGGGCAGGGCTCGAGCAGTACTTC
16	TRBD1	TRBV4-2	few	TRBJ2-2	CASSQGRDRVYGELFF	TGTGCCAGCAGCCAAGGTCGGGACAGGGTCTACGGGGAGCTGTTTTTT
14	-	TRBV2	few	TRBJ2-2	CASSGLVNTGELFF	TGTGCCAGCAGTGGACTAGTCAACACCGGGGAGCTGTTTTTT
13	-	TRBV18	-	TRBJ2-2	CASSPISSGELFF	TGTGCCAGCTCACCAATAAGCTCCGGGGAGCTGTTTTTT
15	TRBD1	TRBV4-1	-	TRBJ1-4	CASSHDRGPNEKLFF	TGCGCCAGCAGCCATGACAGGGGACCCAATGAAAAACTGTTTTTT
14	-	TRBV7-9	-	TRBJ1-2	CASSLGAGIDGYTF	TGTGCCAGCAGCTTAGGTGCGGGGATAGATGGCTACACCTTC
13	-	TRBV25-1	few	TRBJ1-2	CASSEYQDYGYTF	TGTGCCAGCAGTGAATATCAGGACTATGGCTACACCTTC
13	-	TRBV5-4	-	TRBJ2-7	CASSFGSGYEQYF	TGTGCCAGCAGCTTCGGTAGCGGCTACGAGCAGTACTTC
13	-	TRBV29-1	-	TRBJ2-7	CSVYGGDAYEQYF	TGCAGCGTTTACGGCGGGGATGCCTACGAGCAGTACTTC
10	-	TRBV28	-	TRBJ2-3	CASRRDTQYF	TGTGCCAGCAGGCGGGATACGCAGTATTTT
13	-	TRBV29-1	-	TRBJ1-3	CSVSKLSGNTIYF	TGCAGCGTTAGCAAGCTATCTGGAAACACCATATATTTT
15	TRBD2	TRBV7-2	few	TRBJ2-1	CASTSQTGGPNEQFF	TGTGCCAGCACTTCTCAAACGGGAGGGCCCAATGAGCAGTTCTTC
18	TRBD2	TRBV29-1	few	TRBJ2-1	CSVDSRPSGSGAYNEQFF	TGCAGCGTTGATTCTAGGCCTAGCGGGAGTGGTGCCTACAATGAGCAGTTCTTC
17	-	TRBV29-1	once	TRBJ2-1	CSVEDRRASLGGNEQFF	TGCAGCGTTGAAGATCGAAGGGCTAGCTTGGGAGGCAATGAGCAGTTCTTC
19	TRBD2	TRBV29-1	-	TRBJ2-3	CSVAVLRLAETSYADTQYF	TGCAGCGTTGCGGTTTTAAGGCTAGCGGAGACAAGTTACGCAGATACGCAGTATTTT
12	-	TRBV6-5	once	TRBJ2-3	CASSARGDTQYF	TGTGCCAGCAGTGCGAGGGGGGATACGCAGTATTTT
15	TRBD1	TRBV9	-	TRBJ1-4	CASLTGGITKEKLFF	TGTGCCAGCCTAACAGGGGGGATCACCAAGGAAAAACTGTTTTTT
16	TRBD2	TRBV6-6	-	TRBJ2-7	CASSYSRAGASYEQYF	TGTGCCAGCAGTTACTCGAGAGCGGGGGCCTCCTACGAGCAGTACTTC
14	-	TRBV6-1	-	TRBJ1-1	CASSLREGDTEAFF	TGTGCCAGCAGCCTCAGGGAAGGGGACACTGAAGCTTTCTTT
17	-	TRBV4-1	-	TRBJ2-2	CASSQGRGETITGELFF	TGCGCCAGCAGCCAAGGGCGGGGAGAAACTATCACCGGGGAGCTGTTTTTT
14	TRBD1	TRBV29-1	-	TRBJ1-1	CSVRTGGMNTEAFF	TGCAGCGTTCGGACAGGGGGGATGAACACTGAAGCTTTCTTT
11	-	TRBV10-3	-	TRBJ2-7	CAISEFGEQYF	TGTGCCATCAGTGAATTCGGCGAGCAGTACTTC
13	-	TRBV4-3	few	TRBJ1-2	CASSQVGGAGYTF	TGCGCCAGCAGCCAAGTAGGCGGAGCTGGCTACACCTTC
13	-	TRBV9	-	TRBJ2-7	CASSPGGSYEQYF	TGTGCCAGCAGCCCAGGAGGATCCTACGAGCAGTACTTC
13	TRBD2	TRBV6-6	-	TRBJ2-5	CASSYGEGETQYF	TGTGCCAGCAGTTACGGGGAGGGAGAGACCCAGTACTTC
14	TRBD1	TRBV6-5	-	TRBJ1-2	CASTLQGKGGGYTF	TGTGCCAGCACCTTACAGGGGAAAGGAGGTGGCTACACCTTC
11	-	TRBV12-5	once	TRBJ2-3	CASGSSDTQYF	TGTGCTAGTGGCTCCTCGGATACGCAGTATTTT